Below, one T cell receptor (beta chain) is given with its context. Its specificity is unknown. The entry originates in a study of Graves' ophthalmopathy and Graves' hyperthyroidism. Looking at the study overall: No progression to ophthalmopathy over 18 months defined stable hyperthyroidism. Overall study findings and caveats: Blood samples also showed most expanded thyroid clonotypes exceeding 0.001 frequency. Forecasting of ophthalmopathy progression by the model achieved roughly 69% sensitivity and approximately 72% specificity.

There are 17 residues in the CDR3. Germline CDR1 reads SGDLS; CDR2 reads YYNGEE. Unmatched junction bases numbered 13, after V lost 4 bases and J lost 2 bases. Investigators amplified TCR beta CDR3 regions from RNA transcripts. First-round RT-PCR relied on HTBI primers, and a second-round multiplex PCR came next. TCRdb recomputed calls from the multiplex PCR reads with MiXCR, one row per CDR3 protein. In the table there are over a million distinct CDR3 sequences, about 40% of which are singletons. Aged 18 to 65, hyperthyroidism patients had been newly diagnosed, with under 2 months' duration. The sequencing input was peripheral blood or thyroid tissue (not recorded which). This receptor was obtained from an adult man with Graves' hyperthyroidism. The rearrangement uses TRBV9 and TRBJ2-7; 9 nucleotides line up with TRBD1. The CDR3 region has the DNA TGTGCCAGCAGCAGATCCACCGGGACAGGGAACCCCTACGAGCAGTACTTC. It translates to CASSRSTGTGNPYEQYF.